The T cell receptor (beta chain) described here comes from a study of shared clonotypes between healthy human individuals. Study details: Researchers assigned three CD4 naive, three CD4 memory, two CD8 naive and one CD8 memory plate to each donor. General observations from the study: Generation probabilities were higher for clonotypes shared across all four sorted-subset donors than for unshared ones.

As concerns this clone: The antigen remains undetermined.

Libraries were prepared by immunoSEQ multiplex PCR; TCRdb keeps only in-frame clonotypes and omits some of them. The profile covers about 1.5 million clones, with approximately 98% appearing a single time and roughly 0.45% taken by the ten largest. Germline V gene lookup returns CDR1 SGDLS and CDR2 YYNGEE. The junction had 6 bases not matched to a gene; V was cut back by 3 bases and J by 5 bases. CDR3 length equals 14 residues. The TCR sequence derives from a man aged 25-45 years in good health. V and J are TRBV9 and TRBJ2-7; TRBD1 matches at 9 bases. The sample was naive CD4+ T cells sorted from blood. Subset reported: CD45RA+ positively selected. In DNA form, the CDR3 reads TGTGCCAGCAGCGGCGCCGGGACAGGGAACGAGCAGTACTTC. Translating gives CASSGAGTGNEQYF. The entire variable domain, with the rest obtained from reference TRBV9 and TRBJ2-7, is as follows: DSGVTQTPKHLITATGQRVTLRCSPRSGDLSVYWYQQSLDQGLQFLIQYYNGEERAKGNILERFSAQQFPDLHSELNLSSLELGDSALYFCASSGAGTGNEQYFGPGTRLTVT.